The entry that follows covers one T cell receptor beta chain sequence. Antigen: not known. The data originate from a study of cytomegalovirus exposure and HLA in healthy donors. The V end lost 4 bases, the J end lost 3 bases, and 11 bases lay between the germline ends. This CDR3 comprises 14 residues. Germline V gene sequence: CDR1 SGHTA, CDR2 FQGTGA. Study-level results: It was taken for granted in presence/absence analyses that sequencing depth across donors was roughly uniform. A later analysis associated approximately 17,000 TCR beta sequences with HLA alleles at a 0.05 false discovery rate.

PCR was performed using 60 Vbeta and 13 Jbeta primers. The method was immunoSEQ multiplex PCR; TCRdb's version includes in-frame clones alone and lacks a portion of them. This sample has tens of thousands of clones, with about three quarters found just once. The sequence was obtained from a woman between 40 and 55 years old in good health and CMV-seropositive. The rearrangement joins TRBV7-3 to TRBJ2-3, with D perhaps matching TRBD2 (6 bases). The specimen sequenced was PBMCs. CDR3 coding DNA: TGTGCCAGCAGCTCGGGACTCCAAACAGATACGCAGTATTTT. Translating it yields CASSSGLQTDTQYF.